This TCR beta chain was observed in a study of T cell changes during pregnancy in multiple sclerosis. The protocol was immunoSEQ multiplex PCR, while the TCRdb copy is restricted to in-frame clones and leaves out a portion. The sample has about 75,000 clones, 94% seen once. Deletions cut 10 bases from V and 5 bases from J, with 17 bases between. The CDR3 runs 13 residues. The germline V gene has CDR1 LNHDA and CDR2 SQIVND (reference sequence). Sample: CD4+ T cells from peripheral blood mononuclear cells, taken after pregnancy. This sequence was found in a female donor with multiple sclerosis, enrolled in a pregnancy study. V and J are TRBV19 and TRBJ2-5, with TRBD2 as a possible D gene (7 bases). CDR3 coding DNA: TGTGCCACACTAGCGCGAGGGGGGGAGACCCAGTACTTC. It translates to CATLARGGETQYF.